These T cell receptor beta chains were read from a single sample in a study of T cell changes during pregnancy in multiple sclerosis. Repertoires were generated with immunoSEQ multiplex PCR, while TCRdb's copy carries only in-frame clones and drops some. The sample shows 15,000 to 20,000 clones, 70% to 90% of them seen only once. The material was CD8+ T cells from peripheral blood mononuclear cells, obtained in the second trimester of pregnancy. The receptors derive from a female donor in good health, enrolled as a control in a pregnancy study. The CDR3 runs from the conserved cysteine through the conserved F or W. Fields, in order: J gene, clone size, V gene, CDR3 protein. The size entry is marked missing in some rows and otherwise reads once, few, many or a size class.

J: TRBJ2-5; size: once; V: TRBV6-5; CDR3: CASTPLTGSGETQYF
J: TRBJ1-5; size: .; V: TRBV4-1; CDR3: CASSPTGGGGNQPQHF
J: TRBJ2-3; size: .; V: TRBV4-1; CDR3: CASSLIAETDTQYF
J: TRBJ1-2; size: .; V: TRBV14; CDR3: CASSLQQGANHYGYTF
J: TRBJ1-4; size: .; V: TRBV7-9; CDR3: CASRPGFGEKLFF
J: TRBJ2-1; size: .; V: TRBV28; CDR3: CASSPYNEQFF
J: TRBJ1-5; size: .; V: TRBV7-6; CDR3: CASSLTWGEGQPQHF
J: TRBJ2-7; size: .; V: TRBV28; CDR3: CASRLGGSEQYF
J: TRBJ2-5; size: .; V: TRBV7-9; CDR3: CASSLRFLETQYF
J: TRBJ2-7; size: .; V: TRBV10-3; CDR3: CAISEPRLNGEQYF
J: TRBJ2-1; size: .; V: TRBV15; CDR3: CATSREGLAGVNEQFF
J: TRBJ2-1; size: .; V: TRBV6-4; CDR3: CASSASAGGNNEQFF
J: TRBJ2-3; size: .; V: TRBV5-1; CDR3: CASSFAGGSTDTQYF
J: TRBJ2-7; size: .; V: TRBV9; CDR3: CASSVGDRGIDEQYF
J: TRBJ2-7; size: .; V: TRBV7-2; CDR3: CASSLGAWGYEQYF
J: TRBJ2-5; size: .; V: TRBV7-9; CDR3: CASRPIQETQYF
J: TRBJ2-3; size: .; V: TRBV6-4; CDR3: CASSEDGAGGTDTQYF
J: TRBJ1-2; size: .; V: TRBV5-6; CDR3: CASSPGDEGKTNYGYTF
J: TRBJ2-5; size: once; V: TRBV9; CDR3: CASSVSGSWEETQYF
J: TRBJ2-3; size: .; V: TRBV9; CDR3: CASSTSGGNTDTQYF
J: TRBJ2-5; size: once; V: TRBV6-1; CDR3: CASSVVVAEGRETQYF
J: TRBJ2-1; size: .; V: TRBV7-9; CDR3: CASSSDRERDYNEQFF
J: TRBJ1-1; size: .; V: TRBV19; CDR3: CASGQLNTEAFF
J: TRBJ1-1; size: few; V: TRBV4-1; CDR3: CASSLGDTEAFF
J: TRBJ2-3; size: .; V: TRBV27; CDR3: CASSFILAGGPGADTQYF
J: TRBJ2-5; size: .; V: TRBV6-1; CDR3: CASRAGTGEAETQYF
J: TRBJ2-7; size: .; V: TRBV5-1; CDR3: CASRDISGRGSSYEQYF
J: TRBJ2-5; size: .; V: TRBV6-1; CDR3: CASSVPGVAETQYF
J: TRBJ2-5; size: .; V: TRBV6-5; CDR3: CASSYSGTSGEETQYF
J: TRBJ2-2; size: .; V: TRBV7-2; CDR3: CASNGRRLAGGGTGELFF